The rows below give T cell receptor beta chains drawn from one sample of a study of blood T cell repertoires in COVID-19. Profiled with immunoSEQ multiplex PCR; TCRdb holds only in-frame clones, not every one. There are about 330,000 clones in the sample; approximately 85% occur only once, and around 7.2% lies in the top ten. Sequenced sample: peripheral blood. The source is a human donor in a cohort sampled during active COVID-19. CDR3s include the opening cysteine and the closing phenylalanine or tryptophan. Expanded clones are given a class, and other clones once, few, many or no size at all.

TRBJ2-7,TRBV7-7,.,CASSPGPTREQYF
TRBJ1-1,TRBV30,.,CAWRPRGPWAEAFF
TRBJ2-7,TRBV7-9,.,CASSLGSGLGYF
TRBJ2-1,TRBV24-1,few,CASGAGYNEQFF
TRBJ1-1,TRBV28,.,CASSTVDSLNTEAFF
TRBJ1-3,TRBV3-1/TRBV3-2,once,CASCLVSSGNTIYF
TRBJ1-3,TRBV7-2,.,CASSLWDSSGNTIYF
TRBJ1-2,TRBV21-1,.,CASSKAGVGYTF
TRBJ2-7,TRBV7-3,.,CASSPGTSGSYEQYF
TRBJ1-6,TRBV7-8,few,CASSTGTGKESPLHF
TRBJ1-1,TRBV7-3,.,CASSPDSLNTEAFF
TRBJ1-1,TRBV5-1,.,CASSLPRTGTPEAFF
TRBJ2-7,TRBV12-5,.,CASGLEGQGYFYEQYF
TRBJ2-7,TRBV5-6,.,CASSKLHSYEQYF
TRBJ2-2,TRBV19,.,CASSIQTNTGELFF
TRBJ2-7,TRBV12-3/TRBV12-4,.,CASCYFSYEQYF
TRBJ2-7,TRBV15,.,CATSREPTGRYEQYF
TRBJ2-2,TRBV7-3,.,CASSFGTGSGELFF
TRBJ1-5,TRBV10-3,.,CAISEGQGHQPQHF
TRBJ1-1,TRBV12-3/TRBV12-4,.,CASSRAWNTEAFF
TRBJ2-2,TRBV27,.,CASSNLRTGRTGELFF
TRBJ1-2,TRBV30,.,CAWSGGQKRDYGYTF
TRBJ2-7,TRBV11-3,.,CASSFDGGDEQYF
TRBJ1-5,TRBV6-1,once,CASSETPGQKATSNQPQHF
TRBJ1-6,TRBV7-9,.,CASSHISRTGYSPLHF
TRBJ2-3,TRBV15,.,CATSRDVLTDTQYF
TRBJ2-5,TRBV5-1,.,CASSLAVLDRGMQETQYF
TRBJ2-6,TRBV5-1,.,CASSWDRGSGANVLTF
TRBJ1-1,TRBV19,.,CASSAGPTEAFF
TRBJ1-2,TRBV5-6,.,CASSLVGSGDFYTF
TRBJ1-5,TRBV12-3/TRBV12-4,.,CASSLDNNQPQHF
TRBJ1-1,TRBV5-1,.,CASSVTGHGAFF
TRBJ2-1,TRBV5-1,.,CASSLVAGSSYNEQFF
TRBJ2-7,TRBV5-8,few,CASSFYRVYEQYF
TRBJ1-2,TRBV7-2,.,CASSPSTGGMDGYTF
TRBJ2-1,TRBV7-2,.,CASSLITGGYNEQFF
TRBJ1-4,TRBV12-3/TRBV12-4,many,CASFERANEKLFF
TRBJ2-2,TRBV5-1,.,CASSWGEAPGELFF
TRBJ1-1,TRBV2,many,CASRGGGAEAFF
TRBJ2-1,TRBV27,.,CASSPSWARNEQFF
TRBJ1-6,TRBV7-3,.,CASSSGQTNSPLHF
TRBJ1-2,TRBV29-1,.,CSVETGYGYTF
TRBJ1-5,TRBV2,few,CASSERGQGQPQHF
TRBJ1-5,TRBV7-9,few,CASSRDRVNQPQHF
TRBJ1-1,TRBV15,few,CATSMKEMNTEAFF
TRBJ1-1,TRBV30,.,CAWRLAPEAFF
TRBJ1-5,TRBV24-1,.,CATSEGTFSNQPQHF
TRBJ2-5,TRBV7-8,.,CASSLIGGETQYF
TRBJ1-5,TRBV19,.,CASIQGQGNQPQHF
TRBJ1-1,TRBV20-1,many,CSASMVGQPMNTEAFF
TRBJ2-7,TRBV7-9,.,CASSFLSVYEQYF